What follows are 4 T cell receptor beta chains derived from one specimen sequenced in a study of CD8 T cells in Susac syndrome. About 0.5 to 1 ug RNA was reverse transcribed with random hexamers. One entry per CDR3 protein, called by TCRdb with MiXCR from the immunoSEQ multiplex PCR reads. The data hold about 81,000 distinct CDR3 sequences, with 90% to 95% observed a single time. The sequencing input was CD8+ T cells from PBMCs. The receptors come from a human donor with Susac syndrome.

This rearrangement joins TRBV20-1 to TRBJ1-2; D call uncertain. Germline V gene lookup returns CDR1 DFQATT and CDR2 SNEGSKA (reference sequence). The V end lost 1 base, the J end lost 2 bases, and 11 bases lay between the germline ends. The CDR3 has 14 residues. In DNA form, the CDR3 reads TGCAGTGCTAGAGGGATCACAGAGAACTATGGCTACACCTTC. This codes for CSARGITENYGYTF.

The CDR3 here is CASSLVGSLSPYEQYF. Written as DNA, the CDR3 is TGTGCCAGCAGCTTAGTAGGTTCCCTTTCCCCCTACGAGCAGTACTTC. V is TRBV7-9 and J is TRBJ2-7; D gene uncertain. The length of the CDR3 is 16 residues. Germline CDR1 SEHNR, CDR2 FQNEAQ (reference sequence). The ends were cut back, 1 base at V and 2 bases at J, with 15 bases in the middle.

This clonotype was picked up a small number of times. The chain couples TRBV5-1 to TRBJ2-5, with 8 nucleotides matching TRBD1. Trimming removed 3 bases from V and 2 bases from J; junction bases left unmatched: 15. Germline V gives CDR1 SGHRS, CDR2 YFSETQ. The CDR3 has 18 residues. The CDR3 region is CASSWTGWGPLPQETQYF. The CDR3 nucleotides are TGCGCCAGCAGCTGGACAGGGTGGGGACCGTTACCACAAGAGACCCAGTACTTC.

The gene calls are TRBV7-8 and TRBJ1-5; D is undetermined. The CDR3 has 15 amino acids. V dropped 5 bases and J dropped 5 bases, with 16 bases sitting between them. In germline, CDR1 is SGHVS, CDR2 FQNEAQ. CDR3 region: CASSPTGGRDQPQHF. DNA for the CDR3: TGTGCCAGCAGCCCGACGGGAGGGAGAGATCAGCCCCAGCATTTT. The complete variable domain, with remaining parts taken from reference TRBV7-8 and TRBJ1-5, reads GAGVSQSPRYKVAKRGQDVALRCDPISGHVSLFWYQQALGQGPEFLTYFQNEAQLDKSGLPSDRFFAERPEGSVSTLKIQRTQQEDSAVYLCASSPTGGRDQPQHFGDGTRLSIL.